This entry is about one T cell receptor (beta chain). The entry originates in a study of T cell responses to AZD1222 COVID-19 vaccine. The table came from immunoSEQ multiplex PCR; TCRdb's copy has only in-frame clones and leaves some out. The sample includes some 190,000 clones, approximately 92% of them seen just once. Germline CDR1 and CDR2: SGHTA and FQGNSA. Deletions cut 5 bases from V and 7 bases from J, with 11 bases between. This CDR3 comprises 12 residues. This sequence originates from an adult in good health. This sequence joins TRBV7-2 and TRBJ1-1; D is unresolved. Sample: peripheral blood, taken on day 0 of AZD1222 vaccination. The CDR3 DNA reads TGTGCCAGCAGCCGACATGACGGTGAAGCTTTCTTT. This codes for CASSRHDGEAFF.